The source of this T cell receptor (beta chain) is a study of shared clonotypes between healthy human individuals. TCRdb keeps only in-frame clones here, not all; method: immunoSEQ multiplex PCR. The sample includes roughly 2.2 million clones, approximately 93% seen only once; the top ten take under 0.45%. V lost 3 bases, J lost 4 bases, and 22 bases lay in between. This CDR3 region has 19 residues. The germline CDR1 and CDR2 sequences are KGHSH and LQKENI. Adult donors, all healthy and HIV-negative, had no recent acute infections or vaccinations. The specimen sequenced was naive CD4+ T cells from PBMCs. Subset specified: CD45RA+ positively selected. This clonotype was obtained from a man aged 18 to 35 in good health. Some clones in this sample may be carry-over from other donors' samples. V and J are TRBV18 and TRBJ2-6; D unresolved. The CDR3 bases are TGTGCCAGCTCACCCGTCTCCGGGTTCCCACCTCTCGGGGCCAACGTCCTGACTTTC. Translated, it gives CASSPVSGFPPLGANVLTF.